Listed below are T cell receptor beta chains from one sample, sequenced in a study of blood T cells in healthy people across ages. Each CDR3 protein is one row after TCRdb ran MiXCR on the 5' RACE reads. The data show about 730,000 distinct CDR3 sequences, roughly 44% seen once. Source material: blood. The receptors were gathered from a woman aged 55-70 years in good health. CDR3s include the opening cysteine and the closing phenylalanine or tryptophan. The D gene is left open where the match is weak. Clone size is shown for a subset of rows, as once, few, many or a class of expanded clone.

d_call: -; v_call: TRBV10-3; clone_size: -; j_call: TRBJ2-2; cdr3_aa: CAIGSGTGELFF; cdr3_nt: TGTGCCATCGGCAGCGGCACCGGGGAGCTGTTTTTT
d_call: TRBD2; v_call: TRBV7-2; clone_size: many; j_call: TRBJ2-7; cdr3_aa: CASSFKGSGGQSSYEQYF; cdr3_nt: TGTGCCAGCAGCTTTAAGGGTAGCGGGGGGCAGAGCTCCTACGAGCAGTACTTC
d_call: -; v_call: TRBV24-1; clone_size: few; j_call: TRBJ2-7; cdr3_aa: CATGDPGRDYEQYF; cdr3_nt: TGTGCCACCGGTGACCCCGGACGGGACTACGAGCAGTACTTC
d_call: TRBD2; v_call: TRBV6-5; clone_size: many; j_call: TRBJ2-1; cdr3_aa: CASSSTLAGGTNEQFF; cdr3_nt: TGTGCCAGCAGTTCCACCTTGGCGGGGGGGACGAATGAGCAGTTCTTC
d_call: -; v_call: TRBV27; clone_size: -; j_call: TRBJ1-2; cdr3_aa: CASAGTGRSYGYTF; cdr3_nt: TGTGCCAGCGCCGGGACCGGGAGGTCCTATGGCTACACCTTC
d_call: TRBD1; v_call: TRBV3-1; clone_size: -; j_call: TRBJ2-4; cdr3_aa: CASSRQQGKNIQYF; cdr3_nt: TGTGCCAGCAGTCGTCAACAGGGGAAAAACATTCAGTACTTC
d_call: -; v_call: TRBV28; clone_size: -; j_call: TRBJ2-5; cdr3_aa: CASSGGGGGQETQYF; cdr3_nt: TGTGCCAGCAGTGGCGGGGGAGGGGGGCAAGAGACCCAGTACTTC
d_call: TRBD2; v_call: TRBV25-1; clone_size: -; j_call: TRBJ2-2; cdr3_aa: CASSTGTRRTGELFF; cdr3_nt: TGTGCCAGTAGTACCGGGACTAGACGGACCGGGGAGCTGTTTTTT
d_call: -; v_call: TRBV4-3; clone_size: few; j_call: TRBJ2-3; cdr3_aa: CASSQDLGLRAQYF; cdr3_nt: TGCGCCAGCAGCCAAGATCTGGGTCTACGGGCGCAGTATTTT
d_call: -; v_call: TRBV24-1; clone_size: -; j_call: TRBJ2-3; cdr3_aa: CATRNRRQTSTDTQYF; cdr3_nt: TGTGCCACCAGGAACCGACGGCAGACTAGCACAGATACGCAGTATTTT
d_call: TRBD1; v_call: TRBV7-2; clone_size: -; j_call: TRBJ2-2; cdr3_aa: CASSQASGDRGAGELFF; cdr3_nt: TGTGCCAGCAGCCAAGCATCCGGCGACAGGGGGGCCGGGGAGCTGTTTTTT
d_call: TRBD1; v_call: TRBV20-1; clone_size: -; j_call: TRBJ2-1; cdr3_aa: CSARNIIGTEFYNEQFF; cdr3_nt: TGCAGTGCGAGGAATATTATCGGGACAGAATTCTACAATGAGCAGTTCTTC
d_call: -; v_call: TRBV12-3/TRBV12-4; clone_size: -; j_call: TRBJ1-2; cdr3_aa: CASSSSGHLNYGYTF; cdr3_nt: -
d_call: -; v_call: TRBV18; clone_size: few; j_call: TRBJ2-1; cdr3_aa: CASSPGPTDEQFF; cdr3_nt: TGTGCCAGCTCACCGGGACCTACTGATGAGCAGTTCTTC
d_call: TRBD1; v_call: TRBV28; clone_size: few; j_call: TRBJ2-7; cdr3_aa: CASSLVGQGLYEQYF; cdr3_nt: TGTGCCAGCAGTTTAGTTGGACAGGGGCTCTACGAGCAGTACTTC
d_call: TRBD2; v_call: TRBV18; clone_size: -; j_call: TRBJ2-7; cdr3_aa: CASHRGEALYEQYF; cdr3_nt: TGTGCCAGCCACCGGGGGGAGGCACTCTACGAGCAGTACTTC
d_call: TRBD1; v_call: TRBV29-1; clone_size: -; j_call: TRBJ2-5; cdr3_aa: CSPERDRGETQYF; cdr3_nt: TGCAGCCCCGAACGGGACAGGGGGGAGACCCAGTACTTC
d_call: -; v_call: TRBV29-1; clone_size: -; j_call: TRBJ2-7; cdr3_aa: CSVVEGLGQYF; cdr3_nt: TGCAGCGTCGTTGAGGGGCTCGGGCAGTACTTC
d_call: -; v_call: TRBV3-1; clone_size: -; j_call: TRBJ2-1; cdr3_aa: CASSQDLGYLSYNEQFF; cdr3_nt: TGTGCCAGCAGCCAAGATCTGGGGTACCTCTCCTACAATGAGCAGTTCTTC
d_call: -; v_call: TRBV12-3/TRBV12-4; clone_size: once; j_call: TRBJ2-3; cdr3_aa: CASSISGKSTDTQYF; cdr3_nt: TGTGCCAGCAGTATTAGCGGAAAGAGCACAGATACGCAGTATTTT
d_call: TRBD2; v_call: TRBV12-3/TRBV12-4; clone_size: -; j_call: TRBJ2-7; cdr3_aa: CASRMTSGGLNEQYF; cdr3_nt: TGTGCCAGCAGGATGACTAGCGGGGGGCTTAATGAGCAGTACTTC
d_call: -; v_call: TRBV20-1; clone_size: -; j_call: TRBJ1-1; cdr3_aa: CRPAGQGSNTEAFF; cdr3_nt: TGCAGGCCTGCTGGACAAGGGTCGAACACTGAAGCTTTCTTT
d_call: -; v_call: TRBV5-1; clone_size: once; j_call: TRBJ2-7; cdr3_aa: CASSWLQEYEQYF; cdr3_nt: TGCGCCAGCAGCTGGTTACAGGAATACGAGCAGTACTTC
d_call: -; v_call: TRBV6-6; clone_size: -; j_call: TRBJ2-2; cdr3_aa: CASSPSATGELFF; cdr3_nt: TGTGCCAGCAGTCCCTCGGCCACCGGGGAGCTGTTTTTT
d_call: -; v_call: TRBV25-1; clone_size: few; j_call: TRBJ2-1; cdr3_aa: CASSEGNNEQFF; cdr3_nt: TGTGCCAGCAGTGAGGGAAACAATGAGCAGTTCTTC
d_call: -; v_call: TRBV5-1; clone_size: -; j_call: TRBJ2-1; cdr3_aa: CASSLGHQTQFF; cdr3_nt: TGCGCCAGCAGCCTGGGACATCAGACCCAGTTCTTC
d_call: -; v_call: TRBV6-6; clone_size: few; j_call: TRBJ1-5; cdr3_aa: CASSYSGVSNQPQHF; cdr3_nt: TGTGCCAGCAGTTACTCCGGGGTCAGCAATCAGCCCCAGCATTTT
d_call: -; v_call: TRBV27; clone_size: -; j_call: TRBJ1-6; cdr3_aa: CAGSLGGQSYNSPLHF; cdr3_nt: TGTGCCGGCAGTTTAGGAGGCCAGTCCTATAATTCACCCCTCCACTTT
d_call: TRBD2; v_call: TRBV28; clone_size: -; j_call: TRBJ2-7; cdr3_aa: CASSTTSGRFEQYF; cdr3_nt: TGTGCCAGCAGTACGACTAGCGGGAGATTTGAGCAGTACTTC
d_call: -; v_call: TRBV4-3; clone_size: few; j_call: TRBJ1-4; cdr3_aa: CASSQAEGRQEKLFF; cdr3_nt: TGCGCCAGCAGCCAAGCGGAGGGGAGACAAGAAAAACTGTTTTTT
d_call: TRBD1; v_call: TRBV15; clone_size: -; j_call: TRBJ2-7; cdr3_aa: CATSRVRGQGSEQYF; cdr3_nt: TGTGCCACCAGCAGAGTGAGAGGACAGGGGAGTGAGCAGTACTTC
d_call: -; v_call: TRBV3-1; clone_size: few; j_call: TRBJ2-3; cdr3_aa: CASSQEVEDTQYF; cdr3_nt: TGTGCCAGCAGCCAAGAAGTCGAAGATACGCAGTATTTT
d_call: TRBD1; v_call: TRBV28; clone_size: few; j_call: TRBJ2-3; cdr3_aa: CASSLYGQGTDTQYF; cdr3_nt: TGTGCCAGCAGTTTATACGGACAGGGCACAGATACGCAGTATTTT
d_call: -; v_call: TRBV14; clone_size: -; j_call: TRBJ2-1; cdr3_aa: CASSQPGHPYNEQFF; cdr3_nt: TGTGCCAGCAGCCAGCCGGGACACCCCTATAATGAGCAGTTCTTC
d_call: -; v_call: TRBV15; clone_size: few; j_call: TRBJ1-1; cdr3_aa: CATSRDRALRAENTEAFF; cdr3_nt: TGTGCCACCAGCAGAGATCGAGCTCTTCGGGCGGAGAACACTGAAGCTTTCTTT
d_call: -; v_call: TRBV10-3; clone_size: -; j_call: TRBJ1-1; cdr3_aa: CAINAPGRETEAFF; cdr3_nt: TGTGCCATCAATGCTCCGGGTAGAGAAACTGAAGCTTTCTTT
d_call: TRBD2; v_call: TRBV7-2; clone_size: -; j_call: TRBJ2-1; cdr3_aa: CASSLARSASGTDEQFF; cdr3_nt: TGTGCCAGCAGCTTAGCGCGATCGGCTAGCGGGACCGATGAGCAGTTCTTC